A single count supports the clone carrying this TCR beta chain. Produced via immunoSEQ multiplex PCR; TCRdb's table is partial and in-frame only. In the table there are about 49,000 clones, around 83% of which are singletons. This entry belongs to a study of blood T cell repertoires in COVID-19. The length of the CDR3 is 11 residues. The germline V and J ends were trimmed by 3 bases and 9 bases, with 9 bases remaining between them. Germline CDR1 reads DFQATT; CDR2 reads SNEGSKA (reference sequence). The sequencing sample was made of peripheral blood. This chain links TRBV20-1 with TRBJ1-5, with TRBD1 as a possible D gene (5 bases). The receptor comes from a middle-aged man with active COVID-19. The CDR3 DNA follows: TGCAGTGCTAGGGGGGGAGGGCCCCAGCATTTT. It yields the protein CSARGGGPQHF.